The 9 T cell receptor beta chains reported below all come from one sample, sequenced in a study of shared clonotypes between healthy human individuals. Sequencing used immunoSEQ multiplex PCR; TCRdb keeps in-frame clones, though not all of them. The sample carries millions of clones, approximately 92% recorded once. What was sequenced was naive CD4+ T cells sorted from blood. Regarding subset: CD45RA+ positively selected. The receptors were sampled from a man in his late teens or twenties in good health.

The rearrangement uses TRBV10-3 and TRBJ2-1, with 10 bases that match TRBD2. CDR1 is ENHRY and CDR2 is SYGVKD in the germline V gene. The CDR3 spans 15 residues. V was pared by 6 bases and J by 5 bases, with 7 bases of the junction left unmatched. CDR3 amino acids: CAISPSLAGDNEQFF. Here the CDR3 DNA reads TGTGCCATCAGCCCCTCTCTAGCGGGGGACAATGAGCAGTTCTTC.

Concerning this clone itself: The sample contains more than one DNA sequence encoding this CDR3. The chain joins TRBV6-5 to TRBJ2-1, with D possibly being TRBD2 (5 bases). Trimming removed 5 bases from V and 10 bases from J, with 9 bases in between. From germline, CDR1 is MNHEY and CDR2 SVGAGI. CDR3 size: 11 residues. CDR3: CASSRAGEQFF. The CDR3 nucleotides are TGTGCCAGCAGTCGGGCGGGCGAGCAGTTCTTC.

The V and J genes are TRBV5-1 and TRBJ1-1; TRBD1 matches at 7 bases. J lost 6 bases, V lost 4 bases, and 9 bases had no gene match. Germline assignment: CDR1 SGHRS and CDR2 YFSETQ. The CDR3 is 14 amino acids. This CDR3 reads CASSRQGDGSEAFF. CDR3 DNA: TGCGCCAGCAGCAGGCAGGGGGATGGGTCTGAAGCTTTCTTT.

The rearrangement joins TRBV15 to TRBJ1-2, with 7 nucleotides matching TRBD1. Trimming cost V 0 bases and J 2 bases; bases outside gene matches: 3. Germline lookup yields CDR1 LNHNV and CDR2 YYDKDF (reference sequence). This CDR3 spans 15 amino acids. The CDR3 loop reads CATSRDDRVNYGYTF. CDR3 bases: TGTGCCACCAGCAGAGACGACAGGGTAAACTATGGCTACACCTTC.

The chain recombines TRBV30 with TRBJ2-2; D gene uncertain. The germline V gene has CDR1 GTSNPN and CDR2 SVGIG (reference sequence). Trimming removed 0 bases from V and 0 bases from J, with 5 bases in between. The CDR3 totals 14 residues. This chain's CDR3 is CAWSVRANTGELFF. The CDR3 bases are TGTGCCTGGAGTGTACGGGCGAACACCGGGGAGCTGTTTTTT. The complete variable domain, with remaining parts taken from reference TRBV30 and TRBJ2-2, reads SQTIHQWPATLVQPVGSPLSLECTVEGTSNPNLYWYRQAAGRGLQLLFYSVGIGQISSEVPQNLSASRPQDRQFILSSKKLLLSDSGFYLCAWSVRANTGELFFGEGSRLTVL.

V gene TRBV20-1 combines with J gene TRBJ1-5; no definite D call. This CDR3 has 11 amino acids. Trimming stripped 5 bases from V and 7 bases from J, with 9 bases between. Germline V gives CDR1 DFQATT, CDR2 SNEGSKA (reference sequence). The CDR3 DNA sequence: TGCAGTGCTGGCATGGGGCAGCCCCAGCATTTT. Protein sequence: CSAGMGQPQHF.

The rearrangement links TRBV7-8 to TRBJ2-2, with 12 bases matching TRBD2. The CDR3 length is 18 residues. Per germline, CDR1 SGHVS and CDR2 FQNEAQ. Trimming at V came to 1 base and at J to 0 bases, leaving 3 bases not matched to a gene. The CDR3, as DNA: TGTGCCAGCAGCTTAGGGACTAGCGGGAAGGCGAACACCGGGGAGCTGTTTTTT. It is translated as CASSLGTSGKANTGELFF. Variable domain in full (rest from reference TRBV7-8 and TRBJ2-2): GAGVSQSPRYKVAKRGQDVALRCDPISGHVSLFWYQQALGQGPEFLTYFQNEAQLDKSGLPSDRFFAERPEGSVSTLKIQRTQQEDSAVYLCASSLGTSGKANTGELFFGEGSRLTVL.

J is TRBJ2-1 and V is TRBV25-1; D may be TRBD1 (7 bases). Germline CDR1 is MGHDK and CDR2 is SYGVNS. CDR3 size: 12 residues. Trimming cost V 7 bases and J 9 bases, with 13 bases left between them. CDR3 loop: CASNQGGSEQFF. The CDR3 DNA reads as TGTGCCAGCAACCAGGGGGGCAGTGAGCAGTTCTTC.

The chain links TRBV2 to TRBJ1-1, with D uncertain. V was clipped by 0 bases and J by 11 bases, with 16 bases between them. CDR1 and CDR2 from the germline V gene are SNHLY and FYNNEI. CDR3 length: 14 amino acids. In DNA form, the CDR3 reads TGTGCCAGCAGTGAAGCCCTTTTGCTAACGACGGCTTTCTTT. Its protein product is CASSEALLLTTAFF.